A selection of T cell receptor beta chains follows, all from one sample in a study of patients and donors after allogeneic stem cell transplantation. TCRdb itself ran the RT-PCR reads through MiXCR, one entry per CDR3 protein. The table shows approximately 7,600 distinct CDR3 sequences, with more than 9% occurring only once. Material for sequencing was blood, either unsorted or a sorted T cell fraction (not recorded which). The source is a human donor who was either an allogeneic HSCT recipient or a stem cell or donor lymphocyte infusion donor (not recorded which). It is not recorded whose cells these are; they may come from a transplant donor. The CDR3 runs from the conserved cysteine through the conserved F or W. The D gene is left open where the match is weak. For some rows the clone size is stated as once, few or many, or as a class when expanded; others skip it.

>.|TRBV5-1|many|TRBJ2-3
CASSLDPGLNTDTQYF
TGCGCCAGCAGCTTGGATCCGGGGCTAAACACAGATACGCAGTATTTT
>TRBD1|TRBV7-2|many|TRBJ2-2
CASSLGQGVTGELFF
TGTGCCAGCAGCCTAGGACAGGGGGTAACCGGGGAGCTGTTTTTT
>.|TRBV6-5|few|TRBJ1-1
CASSYGPTGAEAFF
TGTGCCAGCAGTTACGGTCCAACTGGGGCTGAAGCTTTCTTT
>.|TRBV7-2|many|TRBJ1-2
CASSLEGNYGYTF
TGTGCCAGCAGCTTAGAAGGGAACTATGGCTACACCTTC
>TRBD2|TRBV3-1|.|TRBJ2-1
CASTHSGGPGCNEQFF
TGTGCCAGCACACATAGCGGGGGGCCAGGGTGCAATGAGCAGTTCTTC
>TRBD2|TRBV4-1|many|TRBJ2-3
CASSQSPSGGALDTQYF
TGCGCCAGCAGCCAATCCCCTAGCGGGGGGGCCTTAGATACGCAGTATTTT
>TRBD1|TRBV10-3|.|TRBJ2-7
CAIRAGTASYEQYF
TGTGCCATCAGGGCCGGGACAGCTTCCTACGAGCAGTACTTC
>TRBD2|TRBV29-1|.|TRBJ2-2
CSVETPNGGVSGELFF
TGCAGCGTTGAGACCCCCAACGGGGGGGTATCCGGGGAGCTGTTTTTT
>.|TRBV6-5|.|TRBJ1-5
CASSTGPGRPQHF
TGTGCCAGCAGTACGGGGCCTGGTCGTCCCCAGCATTTT
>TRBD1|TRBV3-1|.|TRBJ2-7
CASGDSSYEQYF
TGTGCCAGCGGGGACAGCTCCTACGAGCAGTACTTC
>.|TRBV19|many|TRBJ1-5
CASSTYTGHQPQHF
TGTGCCAGTAGTACCTACACGGGTCATCAGCCCCAGCATTTT
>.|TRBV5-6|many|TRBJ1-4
CASSLYEGATNEKLFF
TGTGCCAGCAGCCTTTATGAGGGTGCAACTAATGAAAAACTGTTTTTT
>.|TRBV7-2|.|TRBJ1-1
CASALNTEAFF
TGTGCCAGCGCCCTTAACACTGAAGCTTTCTTT
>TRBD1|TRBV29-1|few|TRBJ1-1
CSVRTGHGTEAFF
TGCAGCGTCAGGACAGGACACGGCACTGAAGCTTTCTTT
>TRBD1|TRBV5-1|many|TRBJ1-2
CASSLGTGPHGYTF
TGCGCCAGCAGCTTGGGGACAGGCCCCCATGGCTACACCTTC
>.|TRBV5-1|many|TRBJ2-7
CASSFRGDAYEQYF
TGCGCCAGCAGCTTCCGCGGAGACGCCTACGAGCAGTACTTC